A single sample gave rise to the 5 T cell receptor beta chains below, sequenced in a study of blood T cells in healthy people across ages. Together with a sample-barcoded 5' primer, a J-beta primer mix was included in a second PCR lasting roughly 6 to 12 cycles. Each CDR3 protein gets one entry after TCRdb re-called the 5' RACE reads with MiXCR. The sample has about 290,000 distinct CDR3 sequences, around 27% seen once; the top ten hold 29%. Sequenced input: blood. These receptors originate from a woman aged 70 to 79 in good health.

This clonotype was seen a handful of times. This chain uses TRBV7-2 with TRBJ2-5; D perhaps matches TRBD2 (5 bases). This CDR3 region has 15 residues. Trimming left V 7 bases short and J 6 bases short, with 21 bases between. In germline, CDR1 is SGHTA, CDR2 FQGNSA. CDR3 DNA: TGTGCCAGCACCCCCGAGAGAGGACTTGGGAAGACCCAGTACTTC. Encoded protein: CASTPERGLGKTQYF. Using reference TRBV7-2 and TRBJ2-5 for the parts outside the CDR3, the full variable domain is GAGVSQSPSNKVTEKGKDVELRCDPISGHTALYWYRQSLGQGLEFLIYFQGNSAPDKSGLPSDRFSAERTGGSVSTLTIQRTQQEDSAVYLCASTPERGLGKTQYFGPGTRLLVL.

This clonotype was observed a few times. V and J are TRBV28 and TRBJ1-5; the match to TRBD1 covers 9 bases. After removal of 3 bases from V and 6 bases from J, the junction contained 6 bases not matched to a gene. This CDR3 comprises 15 residues. Per the germline V gene, CDR1 is MDHEN and CDR2 is SYDVKM. CDR3 DNA sequence: TGTGCCAGCAGTTTGGGACAGGGTGAAGGTCAGCCCCAGCATTTT. It encodes CASSLGQGEGQPQHF.

The chain is built from TRBV28 and TRBJ1-2, with D possibly matching TRBD1 (5 bases). CDR3 length equals 15 residues. The germline V and J ends were trimmed by 8 bases and 1 base, with 17 bases remaining between them. Germline loops: CDR1 MDHEN, CDR2 SYDVKM. This CDR3 is CASGALGGGNYGYTF. The CDR3 nucleotides are TGTGCCAGCGGTGCCCTCGGGGGTGGTAACTATGGCTACACCTTC.

CDR3 in amino acids: CASSPPLVNEQFF. CDR3 sequence (DNA): TGTGCCAGCAGCCCCCCCCTAGTTAATGAGCAGTTCTTC. This chain links TRBV3-1 with TRBJ2-1; D gene unclear. Looked up from germline, CDR1 is LGHDT and CDR2 is YNNKEL (reference sequence). Trimming stripped 4 bases from V and 7 bases from J, with 11 bases between. The CDR3 sequence is 13 residues long.

Points on this clonotype: This could be a read error, since a much larger clone is one nucleotide away. This chain connects TRBV3-1 to TRBJ2-4; a weak D match, TRBD1 (6 bases). Germline V gene data show CDR1 as LGHDT and CDR2 as YNNKEL (reference sequence). The CDR3 contains 16 residues. V lost 5 bases, J lost 3 bases, and 17 bases lay in between. CDR3 sequence (DNA): TGTGCCAGCAGCTTCGGGACAAGGGATAGCAAAAACATTCAGTACTTC. Amino acids: CASSFGTRDSKNIQYF.